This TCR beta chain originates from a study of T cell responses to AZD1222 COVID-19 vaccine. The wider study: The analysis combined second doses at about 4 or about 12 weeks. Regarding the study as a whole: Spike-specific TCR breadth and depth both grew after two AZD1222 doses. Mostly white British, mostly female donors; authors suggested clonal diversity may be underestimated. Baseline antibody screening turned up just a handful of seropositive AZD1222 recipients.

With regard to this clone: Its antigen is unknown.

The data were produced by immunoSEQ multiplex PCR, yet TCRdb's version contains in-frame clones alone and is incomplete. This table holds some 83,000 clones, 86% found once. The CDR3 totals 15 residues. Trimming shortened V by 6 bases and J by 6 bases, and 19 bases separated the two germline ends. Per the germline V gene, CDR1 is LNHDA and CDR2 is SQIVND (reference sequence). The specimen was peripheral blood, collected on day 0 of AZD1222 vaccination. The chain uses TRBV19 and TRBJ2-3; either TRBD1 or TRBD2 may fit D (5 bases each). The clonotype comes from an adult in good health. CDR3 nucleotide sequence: TGTGCCAGTAGCGACACCGGGACCGAGGGGGATACGCAGTATTTT. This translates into CASSDTGTEGDTQYF.